The clone carrying this T cell receptor beta chain came up many times. From germline, CDR1 is SGHTA and CDR2 FQGNSA. The length of the CDR3 is 15 residues. V lost 1 base to trimming and J lost 3 bases, with 11 bases between them. Authors of the study amplified TCR beta CDR3 regions from RNA transcripts. The study used the HTBI primer set for a first-round RT-PCR of the TCR CDR3. TCRdb redid the calling of the multiplex PCR reads with MiXCR, one entry per CDR3 protein. The sample has under 450,000 distinct CDR3 sequences, 15% to 18% seen once. This record belongs to a study of T cells in Graves' hyperthyroidism and ophthalmopathy. Study summary: Peripheral blood was obtained at initial diagnosis, preceding any treatment.

This sequence was found in a woman younger than 30 with Graves' hyperthyroidism. The chain links TRBV7-2 to TRBJ2-3; D is possibly TRBD2 (6 bases). Sequences were obtained from blood. CDR3 loop: CASSLGLGETDTQYF. CDR3 DNA: TGTGCCAGCAGCTTAGGACTAGGGGAAACAGATACGCAGTATTTT.